This T cell receptor (beta chain) stems from a study of radiation and T cells in renal cell carcinoma. Turning to the study itself: Nephrectomy followed 15 Gy stereotactic body radiation by 4 weeks.

Remarks on this clone: Its antigen is as yet unknown.

Time point given: blood 2 weeks post-SBRT. This sample's treatment: 15 Gy SBRT to primary tumor, nephrectomy 4 weeks later. The patient's renal cell carcinoma had clear cell pathology. The CDR3 length is 15 residues. Germline lookup yields CDR1 MNHNY and CDR2 SVGAGI (reference sequence). J gave up 8 bases and V 2 bases, and 5 bases lay outside the gene matches. Measured with immunoSEQ multiplex PCR; TCRdb has only the in-frame clones, and not every one. The table lists about 130,000 clones, about 88% of them singletons. Findings and caveats of the study: No pretreatment tumor biopsies were available for baseline clonotypes. In blood, top tumor clones expanded by 2 weeks, shrinking by 4.

Sequenced material: blood, taken from a patient whose treatment included radiotherapy and nephrectomy. This sequence originates from a woman aged 70-85 years with renal cell carcinoma. The V gene is TRBV6-6, the J gene TRBJ2-1; 11 bases are shared with TRBD1. The CDR3 DNA follows: TGTGCCAGCAGTTACGGCGGGACAGGGGGAGATGAGCAGTTCTTC. This translates into CASSYGGTGGDEQFF.